Reported below is one TCR beta chain. Its recognized antigen is unknown. No base quality information exists; no much larger clone differs at one position. The receptor library was made with the immunoSEQ multiplex PCR assay. TCRdb stores this immuneACCESS table with in-frame sequences only. Part of the clones is absent; in the studies checked, under half of the shortfall reflects unresolved V genes, and no reason is known for the rest. This sample is represented by roughly 100,000 clones; 80% to 90% of them were singletons. The top ten clones comprise over 12% of the sample. The data were obtained in a study of control samples from healthy donors and cancer patients (dated by TCRdb to the early 2020s). The germline V gene supplies CDR1 LGHNT and CDR2 FRNRAP. CDR3 length: 12 amino acids, cysteine to phenylalanine. Here the CDR3 DNA is all that survives: 36 bases in frame from base 1. Cut back by 3 bases and 10 bases, the V and J ends lie 10 bases apart.

This TCR derives from a man younger than 45 in good health. Rearrangement joined TRBV12-5 to TRBJ2-1; the D region may be TRBD1 or TRBD2, each matching 5 bases equally. The sequencing sample was made of blood. The bases read TGTGCTAGTGGTTTTACGGGGCCCGAGCAGTTCTTC. The resulting protein is CASGFTGPEQFF. Here the CDR3 is joined to the reference TRBV12-5 and TRBJ2-1 genes, and the full variable domain is: DARVTQTPRHKVTEMGQEVTMRCQPILGHNTVFWYRQTMMQGLELLAYFRNRAPLDDSGMPKDRFSAEMPDATLATLKIQPSEPRDSAVYFCASGFTGPEQFFGPGTRLTVL.